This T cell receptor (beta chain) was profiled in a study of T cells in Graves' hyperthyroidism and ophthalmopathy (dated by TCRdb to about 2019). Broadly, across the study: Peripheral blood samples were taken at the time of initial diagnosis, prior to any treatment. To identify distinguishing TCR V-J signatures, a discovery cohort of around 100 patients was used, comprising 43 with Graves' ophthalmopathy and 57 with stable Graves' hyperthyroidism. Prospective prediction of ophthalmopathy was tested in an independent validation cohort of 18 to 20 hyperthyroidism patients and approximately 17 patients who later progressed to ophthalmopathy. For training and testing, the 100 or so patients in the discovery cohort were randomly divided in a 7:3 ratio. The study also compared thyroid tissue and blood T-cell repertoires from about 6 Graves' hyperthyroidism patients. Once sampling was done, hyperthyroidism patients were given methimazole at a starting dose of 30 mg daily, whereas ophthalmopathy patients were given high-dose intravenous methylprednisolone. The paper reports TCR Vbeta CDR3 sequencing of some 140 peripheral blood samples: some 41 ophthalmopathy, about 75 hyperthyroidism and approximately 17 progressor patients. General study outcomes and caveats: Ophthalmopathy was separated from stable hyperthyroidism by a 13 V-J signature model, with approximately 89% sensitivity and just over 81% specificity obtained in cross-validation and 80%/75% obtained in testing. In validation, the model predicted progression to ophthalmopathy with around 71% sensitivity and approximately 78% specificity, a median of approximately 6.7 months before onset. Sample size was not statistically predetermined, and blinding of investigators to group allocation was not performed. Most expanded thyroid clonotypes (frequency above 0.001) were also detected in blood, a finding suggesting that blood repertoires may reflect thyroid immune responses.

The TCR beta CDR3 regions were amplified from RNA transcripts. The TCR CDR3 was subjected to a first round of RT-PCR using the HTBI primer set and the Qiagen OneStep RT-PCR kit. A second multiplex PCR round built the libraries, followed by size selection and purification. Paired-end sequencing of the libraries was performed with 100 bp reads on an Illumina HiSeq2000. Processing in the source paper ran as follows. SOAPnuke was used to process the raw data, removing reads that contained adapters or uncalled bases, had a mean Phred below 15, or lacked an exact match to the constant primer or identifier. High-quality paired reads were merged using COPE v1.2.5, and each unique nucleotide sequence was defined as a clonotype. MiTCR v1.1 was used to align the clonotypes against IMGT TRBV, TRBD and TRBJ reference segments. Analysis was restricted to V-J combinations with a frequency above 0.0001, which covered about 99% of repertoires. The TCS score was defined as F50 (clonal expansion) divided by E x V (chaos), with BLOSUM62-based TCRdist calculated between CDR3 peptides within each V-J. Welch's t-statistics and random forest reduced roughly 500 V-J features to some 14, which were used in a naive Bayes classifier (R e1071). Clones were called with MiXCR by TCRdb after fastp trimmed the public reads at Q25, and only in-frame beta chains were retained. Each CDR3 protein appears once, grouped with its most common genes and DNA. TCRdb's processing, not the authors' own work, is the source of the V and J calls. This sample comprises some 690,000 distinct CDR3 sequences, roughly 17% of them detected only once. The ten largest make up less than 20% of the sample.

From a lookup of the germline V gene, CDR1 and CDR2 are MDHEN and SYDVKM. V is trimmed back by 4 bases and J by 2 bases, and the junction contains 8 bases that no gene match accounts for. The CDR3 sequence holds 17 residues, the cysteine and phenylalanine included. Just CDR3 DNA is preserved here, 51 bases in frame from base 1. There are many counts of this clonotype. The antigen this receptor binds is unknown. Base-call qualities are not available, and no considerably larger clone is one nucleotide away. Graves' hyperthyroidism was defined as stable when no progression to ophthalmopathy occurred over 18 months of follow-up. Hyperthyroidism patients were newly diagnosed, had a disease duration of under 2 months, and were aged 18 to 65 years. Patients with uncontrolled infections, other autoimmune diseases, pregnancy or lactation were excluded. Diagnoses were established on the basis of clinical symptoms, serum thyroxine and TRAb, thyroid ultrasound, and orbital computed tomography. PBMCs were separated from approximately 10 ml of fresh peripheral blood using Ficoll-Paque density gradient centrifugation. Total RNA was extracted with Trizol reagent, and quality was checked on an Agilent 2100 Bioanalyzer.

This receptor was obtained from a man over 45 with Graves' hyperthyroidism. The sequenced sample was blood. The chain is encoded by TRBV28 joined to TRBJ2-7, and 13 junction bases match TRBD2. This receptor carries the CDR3 CASSSTSGRARTYEQYF. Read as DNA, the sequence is TGTGCCAGCAGTTCAACTAGCGGGAGGGCCAGGACCTACGAGCAGTACTTC.